The 20 T cell receptor beta chains below come from one sample, sequenced in a study of T cell responses to AZD1222 COVID-19 vaccine. Assay: immunoSEQ multiplex PCR; the TCRdb copy retains only in-frame clones and omits some. The sample lists over 75,000 clones, under 90% seen once, with over 2% in the top ten. Source: peripheral blood, taken on day 0 of AZD1222 vaccination. The receptors stem from an adult in good health.

The V call is TRBV9, the J call TRBJ1-6; 9 positions match TRBD1. Looked up from germline, CDR1 is SGDLS and CDR2 is YYNGEE. The CDR3 consists of 15 residues. J gave up 9 bases and V 3 bases, and 7 bases lay outside the gene matches. CDR3: CASSGAQGARSPLHF. The CDR3 DNA reads TGTGCCAGCAGCGGGGCACAGGGGGCTCGTTCACCCCTCCACTTT.

The chain recombines TRBV7-8 with TRBJ1-5; D perhaps matches TRBD1 (5 bases). Trimming shortened V by 1 base and J by 4 bases, and 11 bases separated the two germline ends. CDR1 SGHVS and CDR2 FQNEAQ come from the germline V gene. CDR3 size: 15 residues. This CDR3 is CASSLVEGVNQPQHF. CDR3 nucleotide sequence: TGTGCCAGCAGCTTAGTTGAAGGGGTGAATCAGCCCCAGCATTTT.

The chain recombines TRBV6-5 with TRBJ1-2; unclear D gene. Deletions cut 7 bases from V and 0 bases from J, with 12 bases between. In germline, CDR1 is MNHEY, CDR2 SVGAGI. CDR3 length equals 14 residues. Here the CDR3 DNA reads TGTGCCAGCACCTTGGACGGAGCTAACTATGGCTACACCTTC. This codes for CASTLDGANYGYTF.

V gene TRBV10-2 combines with J gene TRBJ2-7; D may correspond to TRBD1 or TRBD2 (5 bases each). With 5 bases removed from V and 3 bases from J, the gap between germline ends came to 11 bases. This CDR3 region has 13 residues. The germline gives CDR1 WSHSY, CDR2 SAAADI. In nucleotides, the CDR3 is TGCGCCAGCAGTTCCGGGGCCCTCTACGAGCAGTACTTC. Translating gives CASSSGALYEQYF.

V and J are TRBV3-1 (or the pseudogene TRBV3-2) and TRBJ2-3; D remains unclear. This CDR3 is built from 14 residues. Germline lookup yields CDR1 LGHDT and CDR2 YNNKEL (reference sequence). The V end was cut by 6 bases, the J end by 2 bases, with 12 bases between. CDR3 bases: TGTGCCAGCAGGGCTAAGACTTTCACAGATACGCAGTATTTT. It codes for CASRAKTFTDTQYF.

The chain employs TRBV7-9 and TRBJ1-1, with D unclear. This CDR3 has 13 amino acids. CDR1 is SEHNR, CDR2 FQNEAQ, per germline (reference sequence). V dropped 2 bases and J dropped 0 bases, with 4 bases sitting between them. DNA of the CDR3: TGTGCCAGCAGCTTATTTCTGAACACTGAAGCTTTCTTT. Its protein is CASSLFLNTEAFF.

This clone was counted once. In DNA form, the CDR3 reads TGTGCCAGCAGTCCTTGGGGTTCGAATTCACCCCTCCACTTT. Translating gives CASSPWGSNSPLHF. V and J are TRBV27 and TRBJ1-6, with D unclear. Trimming cost V 5 bases and J 7 bases, with 12 bases left between them. This CDR3 region has 14 residues. Germline CDR1 and CDR2: MNHEY and SMNVEV (reference sequence).

CDR3 nucleotide sequence: TGTGCCAGTACCACAGGGGCCGGCTGGGACACTGAAGCTTTCTTT. The encoded protein is CASTTGAGWDTEAFF. The gene calls are TRBV19 and TRBJ1-1; 7 bases match TRBD1. From germline, CDR1 is LNHDA and CDR2 SQIVND (reference sequence). J was trimmed by 3 bases and V by 7 bases; bases with no gene match: 11. The CDR3 loop spans 15 amino acids. The variable domain in full, completed from reference TRBV19 and TRBJ1-1, reads DGGITQSPKYLFRKEGQNVTLSCEQNLNHDAMYWYRQDPGQGLRLIYYSQIVNDFQKGDIAEGYSVSREKKESFPLTVTSAQKNPTAFYLCASTTGAGWDTEAFFGQGTRLTVV.

The chain couples TRBV5-4 to TRBJ1-2, with D uncertain. CDR1 and CDR2 from the germline V gene are SGHNT and YYREEE (reference sequence). The ends were cut back, 1 base at V and 7 bases at J, with 20 bases in the middle. The CDR3 is 16 amino acids. DNA of the CDR3: TGTGCCAGCAGCTTGCCCAACCCCGTGGTGTCGGGTGGCTACACCTTC. This encodes CASSLPNPVVSGGYTF.

The rearrangement links TRBV3-1 (or the pseudogene TRBV3-2) to TRBJ2-7; 8 positions agree with TRBD1. V lost 3 bases, J lost 2 bases, and 3 bases stayed unmatched. This CDR3 comprises 14 residues. Germline CDR1 and CDR2: LGHDT and YNNKEL (reference sequence). The CDR3 DNA sequence: TGTGCCAGCAGCCAGGAGGACAGGGCCTACGAGCAGTACTTC. Its translation: CASSQEDRAYEQYF.

The chain recombines TRBV7-9 with TRBJ2-1; a possible D gene is TRBD2 (6 bases). Germline lookup yields CDR1 SEHNR and CDR2 FQNEAQ (reference sequence). This CDR3 comprises 13 residues. The CDR3 here is CVQDGGSYNEQFF. The CDR3 region has the DNA TGTGTCCAAGACGGGGGATCCTACAATGAGCAGTTCTTC.

V and J are TRBV6-1 and TRBJ1-3; no clear D gene. Looked up from germline, CDR1 is MNHNS and CDR2 is SASEGT. The V end was cut by 0 bases, the J end by 0 bases, with 6 bases between. The CDR3 consists of 15 residues. CDR3 sequence: CASSEAEASGNTIYF. In DNA, the CDR3 is TGTGCCAGCAGTGAAGCGGAGGCCTCTGGAAACACCATATATTTT.

V and J are TRBV15 and TRBJ1-2; 7 bases fit TRBD1. The CDR3 consists of 15 residues. From germline, CDR1 is LNHNV and CDR2 YYDKDF (reference sequence). V was clipped by 3 bases and J by 7 bases; unmatched bases: 11. The CDR3 DNA follows: TGTGCCACCAGCAGGGATAATAGGGGGCAAGGTGGCTACACCTTC. It is translated as CATSRDNRGQGGYTF.

This clone showed up just once. This chain uses TRBV7-6 with TRBJ1-2; D ambiguous. The V end was cut by 1 base, the J end by 6 bases, with 15 bases between. This CDR3 spans 15 amino acids. Germline V gene data show CDR1 as SGHVS and CDR2 as FNYEAQ. This CDR3 is CASSLDSYSINGYTF. The CDR3 nucleotides read TGTGCCAGCAGCTTAGATTCGTACTCGATCAATGGCTACACCTTC.

The V gene is TRBV19, the J gene TRBJ1-5, with 8 positions matching TRBD1. After removal of 3 bases from V and 5 bases from J, the junction contained 0 bases not matched to a gene. The CDR3 consists of 13 residues. From germline, CDR1 is LNHDA and CDR2 SQIVND (reference sequence). The chain's CDR3 is CASSMDRDQPQHF. The CDR3 DNA reads as TGTGCCAGTAGTATGGACAGGGATCAGCCCCAGCATTTT.

The CDR3, as DNA: TGTGCCAGTAGTATAAATTCGGGGTTCGGCGAGACCCAGTACTTC. As protein: CASSINSGFGETQYF. The chain is built from TRBV19 and TRBJ2-5, with D perhaps matching TRBD2 (5 bases). There are 15 residues in the CDR3. Looked up from germline, CDR1 is LNHDA and CDR2 is SQIVND (reference sequence). Trimming removed 2 bases at V and 5 bases at J, with 15 bases between.

This clone occurred once. V gene TRBV10-1 combines with J gene TRBJ2-7; 7 bases line up with TRBD2. Trimming removed 6 bases from V and 3 bases from J; junction bases left unmatched: 5. Germline V CDR1 and CDR2: WNHNN, SYGVQD (reference sequence). This CDR3 is 13 amino acids long. CDR3 sequence (DNA): TGCGCCAGCAGCTTCGGGACTAACTACGAGCAGTACTTC. This encodes CASSFGTNYEQYF.

V gene TRBV6-1 combines with J gene TRBJ1-3; tentative D call: TRBD1 (5 bases). Germline assignment: CDR1 MNHNS and CDR2 SASEGT. This CDR3 has 17 amino acids. V dropped 0 bases and J dropped 4 bases, with 16 bases sitting between them. The CDR3 protein is CASSEARRQIGGNTIYF. CDR3 DNA sequence: TGTGCCAGCAGTGAAGCGCGTCGACAGATTGGCGGAAACACCATATATTTT.

CDR3 amino acids: CASSGRTVGSNEKLFF. The CDR3 bases are TGTGCCAGCAGCGGCCGGACAGTGGGCTCCAATGAAAAACTGTTTTTT. The chain couples TRBV7-9 to TRBJ1-4; possibly TRBD1 for D (6 bases). CDR3 length: 16 residues. V dropped 5 bases and J dropped 5 bases, with 18 bases sitting between them. Germline values: CDR1 SEHNR, CDR2 FQNEAQ (reference sequence).

This chain uses TRBV2 with TRBJ2-1, with TRBD2 identical over 12 bases. This CDR3 comprises 15 residues. V trimming: 8 bases; J trimming: 4 bases; junction bases outside the gene matches: 6. Per germline, CDR1 SNHLY and CDR2 FYNNEI. The CDR3 DNA sequence: TGTGCCAGCTCAGGACTAGCGGGACAGTACAATGAGCAGTTCTTC. Amino acid sequence: CASSGLAGQYNEQFF.